The 4 T cell receptor beta chains below come from one sample, sequenced in a study of OX40 agonist ivuxolimab in advanced cancers. Generated by immunoSEQ multiplex PCR, the TCRdb table keeps only in-frame clones and is missing some. In the table there are under 85,000 clones, 85% to 90% of which are singletons. The sequencing here drew on CD4+ or CD8+ T cells sorted from blood, taken in a trial of the OX40 agonist ivuxolimab. The receptors originated from an adult with an advanced solid tumor such as melanoma, head and neck, liver or kidney cancer.

The chain carries TRBV4-1 and TRBJ1-4; D is perhaps TRBD1 (5 bases). Germline-derived CDR1 and CDR2 are MGHRA and YSYEKL. The CDR3 extends over 16 amino acids. V shed 2 bases and J shed 5 bases, with 15 bases lying between them. DNA for the CDR3: TGCGCCAGCAGCCAAAGTCGGGACGGCCGAAATGAAAAACTGTTTTTT. This sequence encodes CASSQSRDGRNEKLFF.

The V call is TRBV11-2, the J call TRBJ1-2, with D possibly being TRBD1 (6 bases). Germline CDR1 reads SGHAT; CDR2 reads FQNNGV. The CDR3 runs to 14 residues. Trimming stripped 3 bases from V and 7 bases from J, with 15 bases between. The CDR3, as DNA: TGTGCCAGCAGCTTTTTATCCGGGACAACTGGCTACACCTTC. Translating it yields CASSFLSGTTGYTF.

This clone was seen a single time. The chain carries TRBV9 and TRBJ2-3, with a tentative D call TRBD1 (5 bases). CDR3 length: 14 residues. Germline values: CDR1 SGDLS, CDR2 YYNGEE. V was shortened by 0 bases and J by 7 bases, with 12 bases between the two germline ends. CDR3 sequence reads: CASSVVRVAHTQYF. The CDR3 region has the DNA TGTGCCAGCAGCGTAGTCAGGGTCGCCCATACGCAGTATTTT.

This clone was picked up one time. The chain couples TRBV6-5 to TRBJ2-2; D perhaps matches TRBD2 (5 bases). Trimming took off 3 bases at V and 4 bases at J, with 12 bases between the two ends. The CDR3 contains 15 residues. In germline, CDR1 is MNHEY, CDR2 SVGAGI. CDR3 DNA sequence: TGTGCCAGCAGTTATAGGACTCGCGTCACCGGGGAGCTGTTTTTT. Its translation: CASSYRTRVTGELFF.